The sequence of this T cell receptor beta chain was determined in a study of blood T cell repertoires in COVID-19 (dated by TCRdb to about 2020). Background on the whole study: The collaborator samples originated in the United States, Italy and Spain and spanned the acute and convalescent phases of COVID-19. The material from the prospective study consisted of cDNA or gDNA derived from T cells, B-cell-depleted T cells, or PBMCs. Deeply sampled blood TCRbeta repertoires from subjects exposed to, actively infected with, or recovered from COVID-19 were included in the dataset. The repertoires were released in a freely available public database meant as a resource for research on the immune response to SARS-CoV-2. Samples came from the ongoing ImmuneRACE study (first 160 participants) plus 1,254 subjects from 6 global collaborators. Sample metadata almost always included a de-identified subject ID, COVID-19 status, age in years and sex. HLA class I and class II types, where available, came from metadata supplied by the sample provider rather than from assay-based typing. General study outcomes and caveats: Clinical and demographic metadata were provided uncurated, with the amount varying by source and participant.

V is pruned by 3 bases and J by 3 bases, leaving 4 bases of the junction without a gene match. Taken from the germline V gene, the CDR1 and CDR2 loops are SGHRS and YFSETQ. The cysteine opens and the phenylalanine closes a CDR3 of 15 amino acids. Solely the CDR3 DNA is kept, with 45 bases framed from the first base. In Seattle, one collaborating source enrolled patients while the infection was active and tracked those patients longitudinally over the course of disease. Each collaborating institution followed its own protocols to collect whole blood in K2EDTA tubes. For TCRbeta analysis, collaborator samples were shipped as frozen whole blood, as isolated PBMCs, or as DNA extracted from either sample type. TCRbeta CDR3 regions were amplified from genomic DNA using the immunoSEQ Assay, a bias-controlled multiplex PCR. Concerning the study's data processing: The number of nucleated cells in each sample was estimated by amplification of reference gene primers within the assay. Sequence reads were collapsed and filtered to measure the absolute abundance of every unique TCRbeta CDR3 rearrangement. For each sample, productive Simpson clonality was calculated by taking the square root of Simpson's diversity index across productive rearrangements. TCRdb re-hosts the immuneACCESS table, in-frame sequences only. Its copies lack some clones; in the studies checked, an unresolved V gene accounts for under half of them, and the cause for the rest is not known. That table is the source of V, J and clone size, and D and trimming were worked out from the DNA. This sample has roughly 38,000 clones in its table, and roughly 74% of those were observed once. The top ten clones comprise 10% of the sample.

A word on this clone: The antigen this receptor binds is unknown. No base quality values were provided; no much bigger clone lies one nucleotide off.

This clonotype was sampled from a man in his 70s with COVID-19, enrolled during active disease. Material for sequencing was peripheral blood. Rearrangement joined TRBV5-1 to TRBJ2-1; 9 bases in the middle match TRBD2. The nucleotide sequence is TGCGCCAGCAGCTCGGGGACTAGCAGCTACAATGAGCAGTTCTTC. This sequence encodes CASSSGTSSYNEQFF.